This T cell receptor (beta chain) came from a study of blood T cell repertoires in COVID-19. Study-wide background: Sources were T cells, B-cell-depleted T cells, or PBMCs; the material itself was cDNA or gDNA.

Sequencing used immunoSEQ multiplex PCR; TCRdb keeps in-frame clones, though not all of them. The sample has under 65,000 clones, around 91% seen once. This clone was found once. The CDR3 length is 17 residues. The ends lost 0 bases at V and 0 bases at J; junction bases unmatched: 0. Germline V CDR1 and CDR2: WNHNN, SYGVQD (reference sequence). This TCR was sampled from a human donor in a cohort sampled during active COVID-19. The chain employs TRBV10-1 and TRBJ2-1, with 12 bases that match TRBD2. Material: peripheral blood. The CDR3 protein is CASSESTSGGSYNEQFF. CDR3 sequence (DNA): TGCGCCAGCAGTGAGTCGACTAGCGGGGGCTCCTACAATGAGCAGTTCTTC.